The clone carrying this TCR beta chain came up many times. The sample belongs to a study of early T cells in non-severe SARS-CoV-2 infection. One entry per CDR3 protein, called by TCRdb with MiXCR from the 5' RACE reads. The sample comprises tens of thousands of distinct CDR3 sequences, 5.5% to 7.5% of which are singletons, and 7.8% rests with the top ten. The germline V gene has CDR1 ENHRY and CDR2 SYGVKD. CDR3 length: 12 amino acids. Between the trimmed V and J ends, which lost 4 bases and 4 bases, there was a span of 8 bases. Sequencing was done on a sample of whole blood. This chain uses TRBV10-3 with TRBJ2-7, with a possible D match to TRBD1 (6 bases). This receptor was taken from an adult who was a healthcare worker with PCR-confirmed SARS-CoV-2 infection or an uninfected control (not recorded which). CDR3 sequence (DNA): TGTGCCATCAGTGGGCAGGGGTACGAGCAGTACTTC. Protein sequence: CAISGQGYEQYF.